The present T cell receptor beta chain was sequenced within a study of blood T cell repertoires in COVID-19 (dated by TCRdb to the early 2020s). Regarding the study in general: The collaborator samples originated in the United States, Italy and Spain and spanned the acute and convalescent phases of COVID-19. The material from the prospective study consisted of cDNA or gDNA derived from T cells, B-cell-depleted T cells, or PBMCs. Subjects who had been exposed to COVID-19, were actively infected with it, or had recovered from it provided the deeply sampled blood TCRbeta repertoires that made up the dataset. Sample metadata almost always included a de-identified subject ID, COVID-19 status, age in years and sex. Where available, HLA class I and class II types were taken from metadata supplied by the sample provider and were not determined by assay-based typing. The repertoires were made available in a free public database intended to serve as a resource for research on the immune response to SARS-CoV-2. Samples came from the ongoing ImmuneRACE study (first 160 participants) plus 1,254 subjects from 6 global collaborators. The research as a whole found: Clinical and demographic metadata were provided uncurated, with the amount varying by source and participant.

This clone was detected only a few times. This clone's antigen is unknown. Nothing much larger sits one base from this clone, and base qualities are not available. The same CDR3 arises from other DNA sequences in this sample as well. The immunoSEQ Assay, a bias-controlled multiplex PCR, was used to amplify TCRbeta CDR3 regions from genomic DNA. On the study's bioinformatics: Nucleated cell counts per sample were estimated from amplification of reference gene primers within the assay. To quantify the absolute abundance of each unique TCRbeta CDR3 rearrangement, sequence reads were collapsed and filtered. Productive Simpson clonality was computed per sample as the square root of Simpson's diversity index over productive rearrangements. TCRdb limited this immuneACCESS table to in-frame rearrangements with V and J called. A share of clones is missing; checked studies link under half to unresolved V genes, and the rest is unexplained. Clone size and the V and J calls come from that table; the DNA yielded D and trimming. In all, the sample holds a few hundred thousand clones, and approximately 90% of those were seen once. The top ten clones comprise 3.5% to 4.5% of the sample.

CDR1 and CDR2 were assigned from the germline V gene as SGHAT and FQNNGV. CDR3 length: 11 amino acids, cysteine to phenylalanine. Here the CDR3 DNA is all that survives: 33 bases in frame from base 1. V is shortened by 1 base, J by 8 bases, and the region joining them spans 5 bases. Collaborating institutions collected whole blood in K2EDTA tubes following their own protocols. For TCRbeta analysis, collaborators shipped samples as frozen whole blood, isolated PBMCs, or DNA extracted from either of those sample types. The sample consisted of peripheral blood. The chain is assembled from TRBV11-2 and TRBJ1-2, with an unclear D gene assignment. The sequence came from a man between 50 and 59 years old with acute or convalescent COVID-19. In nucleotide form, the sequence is TGTGCCAGCAGCTTAGGGCGGGGCTACACCTTC. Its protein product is CASSLGRGYTF.